A selection of T cell receptor beta chains follows, all from one sample in a study of T cells in Graves' hyperthyroidism and ophthalmopathy. TCRdb itself ran the multiplex PCR reads through MiXCR, one entry per CDR3 protein. Of under 350,000 distinct CDR3 sequences in the sample, 15% to 20% were seen once. What was sequenced was blood. These TCRs come from a woman aged 60 to 75 with Graves' ophthalmopathy. The CDR3 runs from the conserved cysteine through the conserved F or W. The D gene is left open where the match is weak. Size tells how often a clone was seen (once, few, many) or the class of an expanded clone, and some rows leave it out.

j_call | v_call | cdr3_length | clone_size | d_call | cdr3_nt | cdr3_aa
TRBJ1-6 | TRBV4-2 | 13 | many | . | TGTGCCAGCAGCCAAGACTCGAATTCACCCCTCCACTTT | CASSQDSNSPLHF
TRBJ2-7 | TRBV28 | 14 | many | . | TGTGCCAGCAGTTCCACCGGGGTTCGGAACGAGCAGTACTTC | CASSSTGVRNEQYF
TRBJ2-7 | TRBV20-1 | 13 | many | . | TGCAGTGCTAACATCCTGGGACGGGACGAGCAGTACTTC | CSANILGRDEQYF
TRBJ2-5 | TRBV7-9 | 11 | . | . | TGTGCCAGCACTAGCGCGGAGACCCAGTACTTC | CASTSAETQYF
TRBJ2-7 | TRBV20-1 | 13 | . | . | TGCAGTGCTCCCGGGACACAAGGCTACGAGCAGTACTTC | CSAPGTQGYEQYF
TRBJ1-2 | TRBV28 | 14 | many | TRBD1 | TGTGCCAGCAGTACAAGGGGGCGCTTGGAAGGCTACACCTTC | CASSTRGRLEGYTF
TRBJ1-1 | TRBV7-2 | 13 | many | . | TGTGCCAGCAGCTTCGACGGTCCTACTGAAGCTTTCTTT | CASSFDGPTEAFF
TRBJ1-3 | TRBV5-1 | 15 | few | TRBD1 | TGCGCCAGCAGCTTGAACAGGGGGCCTGGAAACACCATATATTTT | CASSLNRGPGNTIYF
TRBJ1-2 | TRBV6-1 | 15 | many | . | TGTGCCAGCGGTCTCGCGACAGAGCTTGGCTATGGCTACACCTTC | CASGLATELGYGYTF
TRBJ1-2 | TRBV2 | 12 | many | . | TGTGCCAGCAGTGCGGACATCTATGGCTACACCTTC | CASSADIYGYTF
TRBJ1-2 | TRBV6-1 | 12 | many | . | TGTGCCAGCAGTAAACTGCCCTATGGCTACACCTTC | CASSKLPYGYTF
TRBJ1-6 | TRBV6-1 | 16 | few | TRBD1 | TGTGCCAGCAGTGAGGTGTTTAGGGGGCACAATTCACCCCTCCACTTT | CASSEVFRGHNSPLHF
TRBJ1-2 | TRBV12-3/TRBV12-4 | 13 | . | TRBD1 | TGTGCCAGCAGTTTTGGGGACAGGGGCGGCTACACCTTC | CASSFGDRGGYTF
TRBJ2-7 | TRBV20-1 | 12 | . | TRBD1 | TGCAGTGCTAGGAAACAGGGGTACGAGCAGTACTTC | CSARKQGYEQYF
TRBJ1-4 | TRBV27 | 15 | . | . | TGTGCCAGCAGTTTTTTCCAGGGGAGGTTGGAAAAACTGTTTTTT | CASSFFQGRLEKLFF
TRBJ1-1 | TRBV4-2 | 15 | few | . | TGTGCCAGCAGCCCAGCCGACGGACCAAACACTGAAGCTTTCTTT | CASSPADGPNTEAFF
TRBJ1-2 | TRBV6-5 | 13 | few | . | TGTGCCAGCAGTTACCCTGCGGGGGATGGCTACACCTTC | CASSYPAGDGYTF
TRBJ2-4 | TRBV7-2 | 15 | many | . | TGTGCCAGCAGCGTACTGGGCGTTGGCAAAAACATTCAGTACTTC | CASSVLGVGKNIQYF
TRBJ2-5 | TRBV7-6 | 14 | many | TRBD1 | TGTGCCAGCAGCCTAGGGACAGCCCAAGAGACCCAGTACTTC | CASSLGTAQETQYF
TRBJ2-6 | TRBV5-1 | 17 | few | . | TGCGCCAGCAGCTTGGGAGTCCTCTTATCTGGGGCCAACGTCCTGACTTTC | CASSLGVLLSGANVLTF
TRBJ1-5 | TRBV4-3 | 15 | . | TRBD1 | TGCGCCAGCAGCCAACACACAGGGGAAAGTCAGCCCCAGCATTTT | CASSQHTGESQPQHF
TRBJ1-4 | TRBV7-9 | 15 | . | . | TGTGCCAGCAGCTTAGTACAAACAACTAATGAAAAACTGTTTTTT | CASSLVQTTNEKLFF
TRBJ2-1 | TRBV5-1 | 15 | many | TRBD1 | TGCGCCAGCAGCTCGGCGCAGGGGGTGGGCAATGAGCAGTTCTTC | CASSSAQGVGNEQFF
TRBJ2-2 | TRBV7-9 | 16 | . | . | TGTGCCAGCAGCTTACTTTCTCAGGCGAACACCGGGGAGCTGTTTTTT | CASSLLSQANTGELFF
TRBJ1-2 | TRBV5-1 | 15 | many | . | TGCGCCAGCACTAGAGGGGAAGTTTCCGGGCATGGCTACACCTTC | CASTRGEVSGHGYTF
TRBJ1-5 | TRBV27 | 14 | few | . | TGTGCCAGCAGTTCAGATCCTAGCAATCAGCCCCAGCATTTT | CASSSDPSNQPQHF
TRBJ2-5 | TRBV6-2/TRBV6-3 | 13 | . | . | TGTGCCAGCAAATTCGGCCCCCAAGAGACCCAGTACTTC | CASKFGPQETQYF
TRBJ1-1 | TRBV5-6 | 15 | . | TRBD1 | TGTGCCAGCAGCTTGTTAGGGACAGGGGACACTGAAGCTTTCTTT | CASSLLGTGDTEAFF
TRBJ1-2 | TRBV30 | 13 | few | TRBD1 | TGTGCCTGGAGTCCCGGGACAGGGTTACGCTACACCTTC | CAWSPGTGLRYTF
TRBJ2-7 | TRBV20-1 | 16 | . | . | TGCAGTGCTAGAGATTTTAGGACAGCCGATCCCTACGAGCAGTACTTC | CSARDFRTADPYEQYF
TRBJ2-7 | TRBV20-1 | 14 | many | . | TGCAGTGCTCCACCTAGACGGGGACGGGTCGAGCAGTACTTC | CSAPPRRGRVEQYF
TRBJ1-5 | TRBV7-2 | 19 | many | TRBD1 | TGTGCCAGCAGCTTAGAGCCAGGGGGGGTGCGGACAGGCAATCAGCCCCAGCATTTT | CASSLEPGGVRTGNQPQHF
TRBJ2-1 | TRBV9 | 13 | . | . | TGTGCCAGCAGGCTAGTCTCCCACCATGAGCAGTTCTTC | CASRLVSHHEQFF
TRBJ1-2 | TRBV5-1 | 15 | few | TRBD1 | TGCGCCAGCAGCTCATCGACAGGGGGCATCGGTGGCTACACCTTC | CASSSSTGGIGGYTF
TRBJ2-2 | TRBV7-3 | 11 | many | . | TGTGCCAGCAGCCTCACCGGGGAGCTGTTTTTT | CASSLTGELFF
TRBJ2-5 | TRBV7-9 | 17 | . | TRBD2 | TGTGCCAGCAGCCACGGGACTAGCGGGAGCATGTATGAGACCCAGTACTTC | CASSHGTSGSMYETQYF
TRBJ2-6 | TRBV6-5 | 14 | . | . | TGTGCCAGCATACGTGAAGCTGGGGCCAACGTCCTGACTTTC | CASIREAGANVLTF
TRBJ1-2 | TRBV5-1 | 17 | many | TRBD1 | TGCGCCAGCAGCCGCCCTCAAGGGACAGAAACGAGCTATGGCTACACCTTC | CASSRPQGTETSYGYTF
TRBJ1-5 | TRBV6-2/TRBV6-3 | 14 | many | . | TGTGCCAGCAGTTACTCCCAGGGAAATCAGCCCCAGCATTTT | CASSYSQGNQPQHF
TRBJ2-5 | TRBV12-3/TRBV12-4 | 14 | many | . | TGTGCCAGCAGTTTGCGCGTTCAGCAAGAGACCCAGTACTTC | CASSLRVQQETQYF
TRBJ2-7 | TRBV6-2/TRBV6-3 | 16 | many | TRBD2 | TGTGCCAGCAGTTGGTTCGGGAGGCTTAGCTCCTACGAGCAGTACTTC | CASSWFGRLSSYEQYF
TRBJ2-2 | TRBV2 | 16 | many | . | TGTGCCAGCAGTGGGACTCCCCCTACGAACACCGGGGAGCTGTTTTTT | CASSGTPPTNTGELFF
TRBJ2-2 | TRBV12-5 | 13 | many | . | TGTGCTAGTGGTGCCGCGAACACCGGGGAGCTGTTTTTT | CASGAANTGELFF
TRBJ2-5 | TRBV27 | 14 | many | TRBD1 | TGTGCCAGCAGCCGCCAGGACAGGGGAGAGACCCAGTACTTC | CASSRQDRGETQYF
TRBJ2-2 | TRBV18 | 15 | many | . | TGTGCCAGCTCACCGTTTAGCGGGAACACCGGGGAGCTGTTTTTT | CASSPFSGNTGELFF
TRBJ2-5 | TRBV5-1 | 13 | many | . | TGTGCCAGCAGCTTTTCAGGGGAAGAGACCCAGTACTTC | CASSFSGEETQYF
TRBJ1-5 | TRBV20-1 | 15 | many | TRBD1 | TGCAGTGCTTGGGACAGGGGGCGCGGTAATCAGCCCCAGCATTTT | CSAWDRGRGNQPQHF
TRBJ1-1 | TRBV27 | 15 | many | TRBD1 | TGTGCCAGCAGTTCCCGGACAGGAGGGTACACTGAAGCTTTCTTT | CASSSRTGGYTEAFF
TRBJ1-5 | TRBV7-8 | 16 | many | . | TGTGCCAGCAGCTTAGCGCGGTTTGGGGGCAGGCAGCCCCAGCATTTT | CASSLARFGGRQPQHF
TRBJ2-1 | TRBV7-8 | 15 | many | TRBD2 | TGTGCCAGCAGGCCTAGCGGAAGCTCCTACAATGAGCAGTTCTTC | CASRPSGSSYNEQFF
TRBJ1-1 | TRBV12-3/TRBV12-4 | 14 | many | . | TGTGCCAGCAGTTTACAATTGGCGGGAACTGAAGCTTTCTTT | CASSLQLAGTEAFF
TRBJ1-2 | TRBV24-1 | 14 | many | . | TGTGCCACCAGTGATTACAGTAAGGCGTACGGCTACACCTTC | CATSDYSKAYGYTF
TRBJ1-2 | TRBV11-2 | 13 | many | . | TGTGCCAGCAGCCCTGACCGCCGCTATGGCTACACCTTC | CASSPDRRYGYTF
TRBJ2-2 | TRBV3-1 | 15 | few | . | TGTGCCAGCAGCCAAGTGAGGGGGTCCGCCGGGGAGCTGTTTTTT | CASSQVRGSAGELFF
TRBJ1-1 | TRBV18 | 14 | many | TRBD1 | TGTGCCAGCTCAACGGGACAGGGGGACACTGAAGCTTTCTTT | CASSTGQGDTEAFF
TRBJ2-7 | TRBV7-9 | 15 | many | . | TGTGCCAGCAGCGGTAGACTAGAAGGAATTGGCGAGCAGTACTTC | CASSGRLEGIGEQYF
TRBJ1-2 | TRBV6-1 | 13 | . | . | TGCGCCAGCTCCCAGGGGTCTAACTATGGCTACACCTTC | CASSQGSNYGYTF
TRBJ2-7 | TRBV12-3/TRBV12-4 | 13 | many | TRBD1 | TGTGCCAGCAGTTTTGGGACAGGGGCCGAGCAGTACTTC | CASSFGTGAEQYF
TRBJ1-6 | TRBV4-2 | 18 | few | . | TGTGCCAGCAGCCAAGAACCCAGCCTTGGCTCCTATAATTCACCCCTCCACTTT | CASSQEPSLGSYNSPLHF
TRBJ2-1 | TRBV6-2/TRBV6-3 | 14 | . | TRBD1 | TGTGCCAGGGTACAGGGGGTAACCTACAATGAGCAGTTCTTC | CARVQGVTYNEQFF